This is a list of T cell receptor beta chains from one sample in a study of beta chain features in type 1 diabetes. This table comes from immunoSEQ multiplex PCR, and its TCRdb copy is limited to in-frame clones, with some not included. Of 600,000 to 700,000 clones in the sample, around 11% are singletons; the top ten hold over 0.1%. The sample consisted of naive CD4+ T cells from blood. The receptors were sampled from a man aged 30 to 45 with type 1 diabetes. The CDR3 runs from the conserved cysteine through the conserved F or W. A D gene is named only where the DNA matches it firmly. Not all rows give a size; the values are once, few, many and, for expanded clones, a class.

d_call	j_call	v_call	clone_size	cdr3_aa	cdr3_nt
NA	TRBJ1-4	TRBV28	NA	CASSSGAANEKLFF	TGTGCCAGCAGTTCGGGAGCGGCTAATGAAAAACTGTTTTTT
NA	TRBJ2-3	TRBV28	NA	CASSPTGRQGTDTQYF	TGTGCCAGCAGTCCCACCGGGCGGCAGGGCACAGATACGCAGTATTTT
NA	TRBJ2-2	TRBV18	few	CASSSGATNTGELFF	TGTGCCAGCTCGTCAGGGGCGACAAACACCGGGGAGCTGTTTTTT
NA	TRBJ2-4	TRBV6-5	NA	CASSPLSKNIQYF	TGTGCCAGCAGTCCCCTTAGCAAAAACATTCAGTACTTC
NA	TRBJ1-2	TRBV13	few	CASSLGTDGYTF	TGTGCCAGCAGCTTAGGGACGGATGGCTACACCTTC
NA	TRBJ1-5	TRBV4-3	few	CASSQERPPNDQPQHF	TGCGCCAGCAGCCAAGAACGGCCTCCCAACGATCAGCCCCAGCATTTT
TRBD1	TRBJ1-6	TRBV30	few	CAYRSDRGRDSPLHF	TGTGCCTACCGGTCGGACAGGGGTAGGGATTCACCCCTCCACTTT
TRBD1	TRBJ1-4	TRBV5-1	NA	CASSLGSYRGLGRATNEKLFF	TGCGCCAGCAGCTTGGGTTCCTACAGGGGGCTCGGGCGTGCAACTAATGAAAAACTGTTTTTT
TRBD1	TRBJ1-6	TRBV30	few	CAWSLTGVSPLHF	TGTGCCTGGAGTCTCACAGGGGTTTCACCCCTCCACTTT
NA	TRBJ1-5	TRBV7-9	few	CASSLVEEGPQHF	TGTGCCAGCAGCTTAGTCGAGGAAGGGCCCCAGCATTTT
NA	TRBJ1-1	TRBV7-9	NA	CASNRAEGNTEAFF	TGTGCCAGCAATCGGGCAGAGGGGAACACTGAAGCTTTCTTT
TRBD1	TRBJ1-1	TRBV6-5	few	CASSYRQGVEAFF	TGTGCCAGCAGTTACCGACAGGGAGTTGAAGCTTTCTTT
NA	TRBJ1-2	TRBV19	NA	CASSIKMGGDNYGYTF	TGTGCCAGTAGTATTAAAATGGGCGGAGATAACTATGGCTACACCTTC
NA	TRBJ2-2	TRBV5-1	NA	CASQLTENTGELFF	TGCGCCAGTCAACTGACTGAGAACACCGGGGAGCTGTTTTTT
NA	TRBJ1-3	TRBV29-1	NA	CSVEIGNSGNTIYF	TGCAGCGTTGAGATCGGAAATTCTGGAAACACCATATATTTT
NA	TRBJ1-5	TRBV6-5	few	CASSYRDSNQPQHF	TGTGCCAGCAGTTACCGGGACAGCAATCAGCCCCAGCATTTT
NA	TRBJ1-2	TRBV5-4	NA	CASSFSQEAYGYTF	TGTGCCAGCAGCTTCTCCCAGGAAGCCTATGGCTACACCTTC
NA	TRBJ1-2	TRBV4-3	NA	CASSQGGRANYGYTF	TGCGCCAGCAGCCAAGGGGGGAGGGCTAACTATGGCTACACCTTC
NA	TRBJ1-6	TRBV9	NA	CASSSSFRAYMDSPLHF	TGTGCCAGCAGCTCAAGCTTCCGGGCGTACATGGATTCACCCCTCCACTTT
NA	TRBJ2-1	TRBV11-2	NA	CASSLRGLDVYNEQFF	TGTGCCAGCAGCTTAAGGGGACTGGATGTATACAATGAGCAGTTCTTC
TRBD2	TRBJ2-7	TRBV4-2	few	CASSQEATRGSSYEQYF	TGTGCCAGCAGCCAAGAGGCAACGCGGGGGTCCTCCTACGAGCAGTACTTC
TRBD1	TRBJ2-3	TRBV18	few	CASSRDSSSTDTQYF	TGTGCCAGCTCTCGGGACAGTTCTAGCACAGATACGCAGTATTTT
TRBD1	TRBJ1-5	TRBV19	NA	CASSIGGQGNQPQHF	TGTGCCAGTAGTATAGGGGGACAGGGAAATCAGCCCCAGCATTTT
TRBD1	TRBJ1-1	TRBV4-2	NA	CASSQDRDTEAFF	TGTGCCAGCAGCCAGGACAGGGACACTGAAGCTTTCTTT
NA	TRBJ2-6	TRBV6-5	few	CASSQPSGANVLTF	TGTGCCAGCAGCCAACCTTCTGGGGCCAACGTCCTGACTTTC
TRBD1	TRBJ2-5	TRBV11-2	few	CASSSGQGEETQYF	TGTGCCAGCAGCTCTGGACAGGGGGAAGAGACCCAGTACTTC
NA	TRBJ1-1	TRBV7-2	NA	CASTSWNTEAFF	TGTGCCAGCACGAGCTGGAACACTGAAGCTTTCTTT
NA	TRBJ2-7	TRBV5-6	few	CASSLGPVREQYF	TGTGCCAGCAGCTTGGGGCCAGTGAGGGAGCAGTACTTC
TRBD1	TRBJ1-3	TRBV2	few	CASSADRVSGNTIYF	TGTGCCAGCAGTGCGGACAGGGTTTCTGGAAACACCATATATTTT
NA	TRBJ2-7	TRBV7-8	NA	CASSLREGSTYEQYF	TGTGCCAGCAGCTTACGAGAAGGGTCGACCTACGAGCAGTACTTC
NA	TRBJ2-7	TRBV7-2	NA	CASSLVRRGEQYF	TGTGCCAGCAGCTTAGTGAGGCGGGGTGAGCAGTACTTC
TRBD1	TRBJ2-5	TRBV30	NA	CAWSLQGAKTQYF	TGTGCCTGGAGTTTACAGGGGGCGAAGACCCAGTACTTC
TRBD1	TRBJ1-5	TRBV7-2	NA	CASSGDSTNNQPQHF	TGTGCCAGCAGCGGGGACAGTACCAATAATCAGCCCCAGCATTTT
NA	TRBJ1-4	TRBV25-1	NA	CASRQMMNEKLFF	TGTGCCAGCAGACAGATGATGAATGAAAAACTGTTTTTT
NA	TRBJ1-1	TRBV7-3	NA	CASSLLGTNTEAFF	TGTGCCAGCAGCTTATTAGGGACGAACACTGAAGCTTTCTTT
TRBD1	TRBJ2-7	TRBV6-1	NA	CASSEGLGTGGYEQYF	TGTGCCAGCAGTGAAGGGCTCGGGACAGGGGGCTACGAGCAGTACTTC
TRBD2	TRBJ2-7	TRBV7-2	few	CASSLEGLAPGAREQYF	TGTGCCAGCAGCTTAGAAGGACTAGCGCCCGGGGCTCGCGAGCAGTACTTC
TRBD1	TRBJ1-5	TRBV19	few	CATAGQGEQPQHF	TGTGCCACCGCGGGACAGGGTGAACAGCCCCAGCATTTT
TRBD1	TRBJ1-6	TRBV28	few	CASSPDRAPDPAPLHF	TGTGCCAGCAGCCCCGACAGGGCGCCCGATCCCGCACCCCTCCACTTT
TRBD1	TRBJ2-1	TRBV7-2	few	CASSLGGTASSYNEQFF	TGTGCCAGCAGCTTAGGTGGGACAGCGAGCTCCTACAATGAGCAGTTCTTC
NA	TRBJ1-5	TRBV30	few	CAWSTARDTYSNQPQHF	TGTGCCTGGAGTACCGCCAGGGACACGTATAGCAATCAGCCCCAGCATTTT
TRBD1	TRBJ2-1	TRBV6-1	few	CASSETGGRLYNEQFF	TGTGCCAGCAGTGAAACAGGGGGAAGGCTATACAATGAGCAGTTCTTC
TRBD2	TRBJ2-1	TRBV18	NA	CASSPGLAEDNEQFF	TGTGCCAGCTCACCCGGACTAGCCGAAGACAATGAGCAGTTCTTC
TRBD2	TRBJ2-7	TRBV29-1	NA	CSVAQTSGGTYEQYF	TGCAGCGTTGCCCAGACTAGCGGGGGGACCTACGAGCAGTACTTC
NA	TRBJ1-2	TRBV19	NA	CASSRDNTGNYYGYTF	TGTGCCAGTAGTAGGGACAACACAGGGAATTATTATGGCTACACCTTC
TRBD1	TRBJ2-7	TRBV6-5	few	CASSYAPGGSYEQYF	TGTGCCAGCAGTTACGCGCCAGGGGGTTCCTACGAGCAGTACTTC
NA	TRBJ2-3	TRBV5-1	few	CASSVSGDTQYF	TGCGCCAGCAGCGTAAGCGGAGATACGCAGTATTTT
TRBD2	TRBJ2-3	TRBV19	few	CASSIGSGGSTDTQYF	TGTGCCAGTAGTATAGGCAGCGGGGGAAGCACAGATACGCAGTATTTT